These 9 T cell receptor beta chains originate from one sample sequenced in a study of OX40 agonist ivuxolimab in advanced cancers. Here immunoSEQ multiplex PCR was the method, and the copy in TCRdb shows in-frame clones only, minus some. The sample has tens of thousands of clones; 70% to 85% are singletons. Sequencing used CD4+ or CD8+ T cells sorted from blood, obtained in a trial of the OX40 agonist ivuxolimab. All receptors come from an adult with an advanced solid tumor such as melanoma, head and neck, liver or kidney cancer.

The V call is TRBV4-1, the J call TRBJ1-1, with D unresolved. V gave up 0 bases and J gave up 1 base, with 9 bases separating them. CDR1 is MGHRA and CDR2 is YSYEKL in the germline V gene. The CDR3 length is 15 residues. CDR3 DNA sequence: TGCGCCAGCAGCCAAGATTTCGGCAGGAACACTGAAGCTTTCTTT. This sequence encodes CASSQDFGRNTEAFF.

The V call is TRBV9, the J call TRBJ2-3; a possible D gene is TRBD2 (6 bases). This CDR3 is 15 amino acids long. Between the trimmed V and J ends, which lost 1 base and 1 base, there was a span of 10 bases. The germline CDR1 and CDR2 sequences are SGDLS and YYNGEE. This CDR3 reads CASSVRGTGTDTQYF. Here the CDR3 DNA reads TGTGCCAGCAGCGTACGGGGGACCGGCACAGATACGCAGTATTTT.

CDR3 loop: CASSSWGLGSGGNSYNEQFF. The CDR3 DNA reads as TGTGCCAGCAGCTCTTGGGGCTTGGGTAGCGGGGGTAACTCCTACAATGAGCAGTTCTTC. This rearrangement joins TRBV13 to TRBJ2-1, with TRBD2 matching over 9 bases. Germline assignment: CDR1 PRHDT and CDR2 FYEKMQ (reference sequence). V lost 4 bases, J lost 0 bases, and 16 bases stayed unmatched. CDR3 length equals 20 residues.

The chain employs TRBV19 and TRBJ2-3; 8 bases line up with TRBD2. The CDR3 consists of 14 residues. V trimming: 7 bases; J trimming: 4 bases; junction bases outside the gene matches: 7. The germline V gene has CDR1 LNHDA and CDR2 SQIVND (reference sequence). CDR3 protein: CASKPAGAADTQYF. Here the CDR3 DNA reads TGTGCCAGTAAGCCAGCGGGGGCCGCAGATACGCAGTATTTT.

The genes are TRBV29-1 and TRBJ2-5, with 8 positions matching TRBD2. In germline, CDR1 is SQVTM, CDR2 ANQGSEA. The CDR3 totals 15 residues. J gave up 1 base and V 0 bases, and 4 bases lay outside the gene matches. CDR3 residues: CSVEDSGAAQETQYF. Written as DNA, the CDR3 is TGCAGCGTTGAAGATAGCGGGGCCGCCCAAGAGACCCAGTACTTC.

The CDR3 reads CASSGTNRTGGTQPQHF. CDR3 sequence (DNA): TGTGCCAGCAGTGGGACGAACCGGACAGGGGGGACTCAGCCCCAGCATTTT. The genes are TRBV6-1 and TRBJ1-5; 10 bases align to TRBD1. The CDR3 has 17 amino acids. Germline-derived CDR1 and CDR2 are MNHNS and SASEGT. Losses at the gene ends were 4 bases for V and 6 bases for J; bases not matched to a gene: 12.

Notes on this clone: Its ends do not fully match the called genes, so a read error is possible. The chain has TRBV7-7 and TRBJ1-1; 8 bases match TRBD1. CDR1 and CDR2 from the germline V gene are SSHAT and FNYEAQ (reference sequence). The length of the CDR3 is 12 residues. DNA for the CDR3: TGTGCCAGCAGCGTTAGGCGGGCAGGGGGCTGCTTT. Amino acids: CASSVRRAGGCF.

This clone was seen only a few times. The genes are TRBV5-6 and TRBJ2-5; D not certain. The length of the CDR3 is 16 residues. Trimming took 1 base from V and 7 from J, leaving 20 bases between them. CDR1 and CDR2 from the germline V gene are SGHDT and YYEEEE. This CDR3 is CASSLLGTLTVGTQYF. The CDR3 coding sequence is TGTGCCAGCAGCTTGCTGGGCACCTTAACAGTCGGGACCCAGTACTTC.

This chain uses TRBV7-8 with TRBJ2-4; 7 bases agree with TRBD2. CDR1 is SGHVS, CDR2 FQNEAQ, per germline. The trim removed 6 bases at V and 6 bases at J, leaving 5 bases unmatched. The CDR3 is made up of 13 amino acids. CDR3 nucleotides: TGTGCCAGCAGGGACACGGGAGGAAACATTCAGTACTTC. Residues: CASRDTGGNIQYF.